Listed here are 30 T cell receptor beta chains from one sample, sequenced in a study of cytomegalovirus exposure and HLA in healthy donors. PCR amplification relied on 60 Vbeta primers (plus 13 Jbeta primers). Profiling relied on immunoSEQ multiplex PCR, and the TCRdb table lists in-frame clones only, not all of them. The data show tens of thousands of clones, over 60% seen once. Sequencing used PBMCs. The receptors derive from a man in his fifties in good health and CMV-seropositive.

This clone has more than one count but fewer than ten. A far larger clone differs by one base, so this is likely a read error. The chain is built from TRBV5-1 and TRBJ2-1; TRBD2 matches 10 bases. From germline, CDR1 is SGHRS and CDR2 YFSETQ. The CDR3 runs 15 residues. CDR3 in DNA: TGCACCAGCAGCTCCTCCGGACTAGCGGCCTATGAGCAGTTCTTC. This encodes CTSSSSGLAAYEQFF.

The chain is built from TRBV13 and TRBJ1-6, with a tentative D call TRBD1 (5 bases). The V end lost 4 bases, the J end lost 7 bases, and 11 bases lay between the germline ends. This CDR3 region has 14 residues. The germline V gene has CDR1 PRHDT and CDR2 FYEKMQ (reference sequence). The CDR3 region has the DNA TGTGCCAGCAGCTCCCGGGGGGAAAATTCACCCCTCCACTTT. This translates into CASSSRGENSPLHF.

This chain uses TRBV5-6 with TRBJ1-1; no clear D. This CDR3 contains 12 residues. Germline CDR1 SGHDT, CDR2 YYEEEE. V lost 4 bases to trimming and J lost 5 bases, with 9 bases between them. CDR3: CASSNPGTEAFF. The CDR3 coding sequence is TGTGCCAGCAGCAATCCCGGGACTGAAGCTTTCTTT.

This chain links TRBV10-3 with TRBJ2-5; D unresolved. Germline loops: CDR1 ENHRY, CDR2 SYGVKD. V lost 2 bases to trimming and J lost 1 base, with 5 bases between them. This CDR3 is 13 amino acids long. The CDR3 is CAISEGSQETQYF. The CDR3 region has the DNA TGTGCCATCAGTGAGGGTAGCCAAGAGACCCAGTACTTC.

The gene calls are TRBV9 and TRBJ2-7, with 13 positions matching TRBD2. This CDR3 is built from 19 residues. CDR1 is SGDLS and CDR2 is YYNGEE in the germline V gene. V was pared by 4 bases and J by 5 bases, with 18 bases of the junction left unmatched. The CDR3 bases are TGTGCCAGCAGCCCCCGCTCCGGACTAGCGGGAGATCCGATCCACGAGCAGTACTTC. Translation: CASSPRSGLAGDPIHEQYF.

The sample holds one count of this clone. The gene calls are TRBV6-1 and TRBJ2-7; TRBD2 is a possible D gene (5 bases). The V gene's germline CDR1 is MNHNS and CDR2 SASEGT. The V end was cut by 3 bases, the J end by 3 bases, with 15 bases between. This CDR3 contains 15 residues. DNA for the CDR3: TGTGCCAGCAGTGAGCTGAGCGGTTCCTACTACGAGCAGTACTTC. The encoded protein is CASSELSGSYYEQYF.

This clone was counted once. The chain has TRBV10-3 and TRBJ2-7; possible D gene TRBD2, 6 bases. Germline CDR1 and CDR2: ENHRY and SYGVKD. Between the trimmed V and J ends, which lost 8 bases and 3 bases, there was a span of 11 bases. This CDR3 is built from 12 residues. CDR3 in DNA: TGTGCCATCGGAGCGGGCCTCTACGAGCAGTACTTC. This translates into CAIGAGLYEQYF.

This sequence joins TRBV12-5 and TRBJ1-1; a possible D gene is TRBD1 (5 bases). This CDR3 is 13 amino acids long. Trimming shortened V by 6 bases and J by 3 bases, and 11 bases separated the two germline ends. Germline CDR1 reads LGHNT; CDR2 reads FRNRAP. This CDR3 reads CASGADRDTEAFF. The CDR3 DNA sequence: TGTGCTAGTGGCGCAGACAGAGACACTGAAGCTTTCTTT.

The gene calls are TRBV7-9 and TRBJ1-5, with D possibly being TRBD1 (6 bases). Trimming stripped 3 bases from V and 3 bases from J, with 12 bases between. The CDR3 sequence is 15 residues long. Germline V lookup: CDR1 SEHNR, CDR2 FQNEAQ (reference sequence). The CDR3 coding sequence is TGTGCCAGCAGCTTTGGGGGCCTCTTCAATCAGCCCCAGCATTTT. As protein: CASSFGGLFNQPQHF. Drawing the rest from reference TRBV7-9 and TRBJ1-5, the complete variable domain is DTGVSQNPRHKITKRGQNVTFRCDPISEHNRLYWYRQTLGQGPEFLTYFQNEAQLEKSRLLSDRFSAERPKGSFSTLEIQRTEQGDSAMYLCASSFGGLFNQPQHFGDGTRLSIL.

The chain is built from TRBV7-2 and TRBJ2-1; 9 nucleotides agree with TRBD2. The CDR3 runs to 15 residues. V dropped 2 bases and J dropped 7; count of bases not matched to a gene: 6. Germline CDR1 is SGHTA and CDR2 is FQGNSA. The CDR3, as DNA: TGTGCCAGCAGCTTACAACTAGCGGGTTTAAATGAGCAGTTCTTC. Translation gives CASSLQLAGLNEQFF.

V usage is TRBV25-1 and J usage is TRBJ2-1; 7 bases match TRBD2. V lost 1 base, J lost 7 bases, and 1 base stayed unmatched. The CDR3 has 13 amino acids. Germline V gene data show CDR1 as MGHDK and CDR2 as SYGVNS. Here the CDR3 reads CASSESLANEQFF. The CDR3 DNA reads as TGTGCCAGCAGTGAATCACTAGCGAATGAGCAGTTCTTC.

This clone is a singleton in its sample. The V gene is TRBV27, the J gene TRBJ2-7; 7 bases line up with TRBD2. CDR3 length: 18 amino acids. V gave up 3 bases and J gave up 2 bases; unmatched junction bases: 16. Looked up from germline, CDR1 is MNHEY and CDR2 is SMNVEV (reference sequence). This CDR3 reads CASSFRAPGVAGAYEQYF. Here the CDR3 DNA reads TGTGCCAGCAGTTTTCGGGCCCCCGGGGTAGCGGGTGCCTACGAGCAGTACTTC.

This chain joins TRBV27 and TRBJ2-3; 8 bases map to TRBD2. With 2 bases clipped from V and 2 bases from J, the junction kept 9 bases outside the gene matches. The CDR3 covers 17 residues. CDR1 and CDR2 (germline): MNHEY, SMNVEV (reference sequence). The DNA of the CDR3 is TGTGCCAGCAGTTTAAGGCAGGTAGCGGGACCCACAGATACGCAGTATTTT. This sequence encodes CASSLRQVAGPTDTQYF.

The chain is built from TRBV12-2 and TRBJ2-7; the table names TRBD2, a call not compared with the DNA. TRBV12-2 is flagged as a pseudogene. The CDR3 sequence is 16 residues long. The CDR3: CASRLEGPRGSYEQYF. The CDR3 nucleotides read TGTGCAAGTCGCTTAGAGGGCCCACGGGGGAGCTACGAGCAGTACTTC.

The chain combines TRBV19 with TRBJ2-1, with D possibly matching TRBD2 (6 bases). The CDR3 runs 16 residues. Germline CDR1 LNHDA, CDR2 SQIVND (reference sequence). V gave up 5 bases and J gave up 6 bases, with 20 bases separating them. In DNA, the CDR3 is TGTGCCAGTAGTCGAGCCAGCTTCGGGGGTCGCAATGAGCAGTTCTTC. Its protein is CASSRASFGGRNEQFF. The full variable domain, rest sourced from reference TRBV19 and TRBJ2-1, is DGGITQSPKYLFRKEGQNVTLSCEQNLNHDAMYWYRQDPGQGLRLIYYSQIVNDFQKGDIAEGYSVSREKKESFPLTVTSAQKNPTAFYLCASSRASFGGRNEQFFGPGTRLTVL.

The chain combines TRBV7-9 with TRBJ2-1, with 12 bases lining up with TRBD2. V trimming: 5 bases; J trimming: 0 bases; junction bases outside the gene matches: 5. The CDR3 spans 17 residues. Germline V CDR1 and CDR2: SEHNR, FQNEAQ (reference sequence). For the CDR3, the DNA is TGTGCCAGCAGCGCCCTAGCGGGAGGGAGCTCCTACAATGAGCAGTTCTTC. Translation gives CASSALAGGSSYNEQFF.

The CDR3: CASSLAGGLAGVSTDTQYF. The CDR3 region has the DNA TGCGCCAGCAGCTTGGCCGGAGGACTAGCGGGGGTCAGCACAGATACGCAGTATTTT. The chain recombines TRBV5-1 with TRBJ2-3, with 13 bases lining up with TRBD2. The V and J ends lost 0 bases and 0 bases, in that order; junction bases with no gene match: 7. The CDR3 is 19 residues long. Germline CDR1 SGHRS, CDR2 YFSETQ.

V and J are TRBV4-3 and TRBJ1-2; possibly TRBD1 for D (5 bases). The CDR3 runs to 15 residues. Germline V gives CDR1 LGHNA, CDR2 YSLEER. V lost 4 bases and J 1 base, leaving 13 bases between the germline ends. CDR3 DNA: TGCGCCAGCAGCCCCAGCGGGGCAGGTAACTATGGCTACACCTTC. This codes for CASSPSGAGNYGYTF.

The V and J genes are TRBV6-4 and TRBJ1-1; D is unclear. The CDR3 contains 13 residues. The V gene lost 4 bases and the J gene lost 5 bases, with 11 bases spanning the gap. Germline CDR1 and CDR2: MRHNA and SNTAGT. The CDR3 here is CASSAQLRTEAFF. CDR3 DNA: TGTGCCAGCAGTGCCCAACTACGAACTGAAGCTTTCTTT.

The rearrangement uses TRBV29-1 and TRBJ1-2; 7 bases map to TRBD1. The V segment lost 7 bases and the J segment 8 bases; nucleotides outside the gene matches: 16. CDR1 SQVTM and CDR2 ANQGSEA come from the germline V gene. This CDR3 region has 14 residues. The DNA of the CDR3 is TGCAGCGACTTCTCCCGGACAGGACAGCCAGGCTACACCTTC. Translating it yields CSDFSRTGQPGYTF.

This rearrangement joins TRBV10-1 to TRBJ1-2, with a tentative D call TRBD1 (5 bases). The CDR3 contains 15 residues. The ends were cut back, 5 bases at V and 8 bases at J, with 21 bases in the middle. Germline V gene data show CDR1 as WNHNN and CDR2 as SYGVQD (reference sequence). The CDR3: CASSTGGAGVGGYTF. The CDR3 bases are TGCGCCAGCAGTACCGGAGGGGCTGGGGTCGGCGGCTACACCTTC.

V and J are TRBV28 and TRBJ1-2; unclear D gene. The CDR3 has 12 amino acids. Germline CDR1 reads MDHEN; CDR2 reads SYDVKM. Trimming removed 5 bases from V and 8 bases from J, with 12 bases in between. This CDR3 reads CASSDTPWGYTF. The CDR3 DNA follows: TGTGCCAGCAGTGACACCCCCTGGGGCTACACCTTC.

This chain joins TRBV30 and TRBJ2-3, with 12 nucleotides matching TRBD2. The CDR3 has 17 amino acids. Germline values: CDR1 GTSNPN, CDR2 SVGIG (reference sequence). The V segment lost 3 bases and the J segment 1 base; nucleotides outside the gene matches: 8. CDR3 coding DNA: TGTGCCTGGAGGCCGCTAGCGGGGGGGCCGGGCACAGATACGCAGTATTTT. Protein product: CAWRPLAGGPGTDTQYF.

The CDR3, as DNA: TGTGCCAGCAAGGTGGGAGGCGGACCGAACACTGAAGCTTTCTTT. This gives the protein CASKVGGGPNTEAFF. The rearrangement uses TRBV27 and TRBJ1-1; D is ambiguous. The CDR3 consists of 15 residues. V shed 7 bases and J shed 1 base, with 16 bases lying between them. Germline V gene data show CDR1 as MNHEY and CDR2 as SMNVEV (reference sequence).

The rearrangement uses TRBV5-1 and TRBJ1-1; no definite D call. The CDR3 covers 13 residues. In germline, CDR1 is SGHRS, CDR2 YFSETQ. V lost 2 bases and J 4 bases, leaving 9 bases between the germline ends. CDR3 sequence: CASSFTVLTEAFF. The CDR3 DNA is TGCGCCAGCAGCTTCACAGTCCTCACTGAAGCTTTCTTT.

CDR3 loop: CASSSRDNYEQYF. CDR3 DNA sequence: TGTGCCAGCAGCTCCCGGGACAACTACGAGCAGTACTTC. The chain couples TRBV7-2 to TRBJ2-7, with D perhaps matching TRBD1 (6 bases). Trimming took off 4 bases at V and 3 bases at J, with 10 bases between the two ends. The V gene's germline CDR1 is SGHTA and CDR2 FQGNSA. The CDR3 covers 13 residues.

This clone was seen a handful of times. V gene TRBV4-1 combines with J gene TRBJ2-4; TRBD2 is a possible D gene (5 bases). The germline V and J ends were trimmed by 0 bases and 0 bases, with 6 bases remaining between them. This CDR3 is 15 amino acids long. From germline, CDR1 is MGHRA and CDR2 YSYEKL. The CDR3 sequence: CASSQEGLAKNIQYF. The CDR3 DNA sequence: TGCGCCAGCAGCCAAGAAGGACTAGCCAAAAACATTCAGTACTTC.

The CDR3 here is CATMGGTNTGELFF. CDR3 coding DNA: TGTGCCACCATGGGCGGGACTAACACCGGGGAGCTGTTTTTT. This chain joins TRBV14 and TRBJ2-2; perhaps TRBD2 as D (6 bases). Germline values: CDR1 SGHDN, CDR2 FVKESK. The ends were cut back, 10 bases at V and 2 bases at J, with 14 bases in the middle. This CDR3 is built from 14 residues.

This clone was counted between two and nine times. This likely stems from a read error, as it lies one base from a far larger clone. This sample includes further DNA sequences coding for the same CDR3. The chain joins TRBV6-1 to TRBJ2-4, with D possibly being TRBD1 (5 bases). CDR3 length: 14 amino acids. The germline V gene encodes CDR1 MNHNS and CDR2 SASEGT. The CDR3 region is CASSQAWGPHIQYF. The CDR3 DNA reads TGTGCCAGCAGTCAAGCGTGGGGCCCCCACATTCAGTACTTC.

This sequence joins TRBV18 and TRBJ2-7; 7 nucleotides line up with TRBD1. Trimming removed 1 base from V and 4 bases from J; junction bases left unmatched: 7. Germline V lookup: CDR1 KGHSH, CDR2 LQKENI. The CDR3 is 15 amino acids. The CDR3 here is CASSPLGTGVYEQYF. The CDR3 region has the DNA TGTGCCAGCTCACCACTCGGCACAGGGGTTTACGAGCAGTACTTC.